A selection of T cell receptor beta chains follows, all from one sample in a study of cytomegalovirus exposure and HLA in healthy donors. Here immunoSEQ multiplex PCR was the method, and the copy in TCRdb shows in-frame clones only, minus some. The table includes about 330,000 clones, approximately 90% detected once. The source material was PBMCs. These receptors all stem from a woman between 18 and 29 years old in good health and CMV-seronegative. Each CDR3 is given with its conserved first and last residue. The order of the fields is V gene, D gene, CDR3 length, J gene, clone size, CDR3 protein, CDR3 DNA. D genes are given only for firm matches. A clone size is listed for some rows: how often the clone was seen (once, few, many), or a class if it is expanded.

TRBV7-2	TRBD2	15	TRBJ2-7	few	CASSTRVAGDYEQYF	TGTGCCAGCAGCACACGGGTTGCGGGAGACTACGAGCAGTACTTC
TRBV4-3	NA	15	TRBJ1-1	NA	CASSQDLQKNTEAFF	TGCGCCAGCAGCCAAGATCTACAGAAGAACACTGAAGCTTTCTTT
TRBV6-5	TRBD2	15	TRBJ2-7	NA	CASTLSSGRPYEQYF	TGTGCCAGCACCCTCTCTAGCGGGAGACCCTACGAGCAGTACTTC
TRBV5-5	TRBD2	16	TRBJ2-3	NA	CASSSGLADPTDTQYF	TGTGCCAGCAGCTCGGGACTAGCGGACCCCACAGATACGCAGTATTTT
TRBV11-2	TRBD1	18	TRBJ2-7	NA	CASSLVRQGAVTYYEQYF	TGTGCCAGCAGCTTAGTTCGACAGGGGGCCGTGACCTACTACGAGCAGTACTTC
TRBV20-1	TRBD1	11	TRBJ2-5	NA	CSAYRGETQYF	TGCAGTGCGTACAGGGGAGAGACCCAGTACTTC
TRBV4-1	TRBD1	14	TRBJ1-1	NA	CASSRQGVNTEAFF	TGCGCCAGCAGCCGACAGGGGGTCAACACTGAAGCTTTCTTT
TRBV9	TRBD1	13	TRBJ2-7	NA	CASSVRQGSEQYF	TGTGCCAGCAGCGTACGACAGGGAAGCGAGCAGTACTTC
TRBV25-1	NA	12	TRBJ2-5	NA	CASSANQETQYF	TGTGCCAGCAGTGCAAACCAAGAGACCCAGTACTTC
TRBV5-1	TRBD1	14	TRBJ2-5	NA	CASSPRTGGETQYF	TGCGCCAGCAGCCCCCGGACAGGCGGAGAGACCCAGTACTTC
TRBV6-1	TRBD1	14	TRBJ2-2	NA	CASKMTGPTRELFF	TGTGCCAGCAAGATGACAGGGCCTACCAGGGAGCTGTTTTTT
TRBV18	NA	16	TRBJ1-1	NA	CASSPPGGVGDTEAFF	TGTGCCAGCTCACCACCGGGAGGGGTGGGGGACACTGAAGCTTTCTTT
TRBV29-1	NA	13	TRBJ2-5	NA	CSVGILLGETQYF	TGCAGCGTAGGGATTCTACTAGGGGAGACCCAGTACTTC
TRBV7-9	TRBD1	16	TRBJ2-2	NA	CASKTGGAGDTGELFF	TGTGCCAGCAAAACAGGGGGCGCCGGCGACACCGGGGAGCTGTTTTTT
TRBV5-1	TRBD2	17	TRBJ2-1	NA	CASSLDLAGGPGNEQFF	TGCGCCAGCAGCTTGGACTTAGCGGGAGGGCCGGGCAATGAGCAGTTCTTC
TRBV4-2	TRBD1	16	TRBJ1-3	NA	CASSQDGTASGNTIYF	TGTGCCAGCAGCCAAGATGGGACAGCCTCTGGAAACACCATATATTTT
TRBV4-3	TRBD2	17	TRBJ2-1	NA	CASSQQAGGPPTSEQFF	TGCGCCAGCAGCCAACAAGCGGGAGGACCACCTACATCTGAGCAGTTCTTC
TRBV28	NA	13	TRBJ2-7	NA	CASSPGHPYEQYF	TGTGCCAGCAGTCCGGGACACCCGTACGAGCAGTACTTC
TRBV11-2	NA	14	TRBJ1-2	NA	CASSPRGENYGYTF	TGTGCCAGCAGCCCCCGGGGGGAGAACTATGGCTACACCTTC
TRBV14	TRBD2	15	TRBJ2-7	NA	CASRISGSTLHEQYF	TGTGCCAGCAGGATTAGCGGGAGCACCCTACACGAGCAGTACTTC
TRBV7-9	TRBD1	15	TRBJ2-7	NA	CASSPAGTGLTRQYF	TGTGCCAGCAGCCCAGCCGGGACAGGGCTTACGAGACAGTACTTC
TRBV5-6	NA	13	TRBJ2-1	NA	CASSFGTSNEQFF	TGTGCCAGCAGCTTCGGGACATCCAATGAGCAGTTCTTC
TRBV25-1	TRBD1	16	TRBJ1-1	once	CASSALEGAQIPEAFF	TGTGCCAGCAGTGCCCTCGAGGGGGCGCAGATCCCTGAAGCTTTCTTT
TRBV7-2	NA	15	TRBJ1-5	NA	CASSLATALLQPQHF	TGTGCCAGCAGCTTAGCGACAGCTTTATTACAGCCCCAGCATTTT
TRBV2	TRBD2	14	TRBJ2-1	NA	CASSEWGLAGPKFF	TGTGCCAGCAGTGAATGGGGGCTAGCGGGACCGAAGTTCTTC
TRBV28	TRBD2	18	TRBJ2-1	once	CASTHLGAGGQFYNEQFF	TGTGCCAGCACTCACCTAGGAGCGGGAGGACAATTCTACAATGAGCAGTTCTTC
TRBV27	TRBD1	14	TRBJ2-7	NA	CASRTQGQPYEQYF	TGTGCCAGCAGGACCCAGGGACAGCCTTACGAGCAGTACTTC
TRBV5-1	TRBD2	14	TRBJ2-5	few	CASSTGRVQETQYF	TGCGCCAGCAGTACCGGGAGGGTCCAAGAGACCCAGTACTTC
TRBV7-9	TRBD1	15	TRBJ1-1	NA	CASIPRGQTNTEAFF	TGTGCCAGCATCCCCCGGGGACAGACGAACACTGAAGCTTTCTTT
TRBV5-1	TRBD2	14	TRBJ2-1	NA	CASSWTSGSSEQFF	TGCGCCAGCAGCTGGACTAGCGGGAGCAGTGAGCAGTTCTTC
TRBV27	TRBD2	20	TRBJ2-1	few	CASRLNRWADSGRPLVEQFF	TGTGCCAGCCGTTTAAATCGTTGGGCCGATAGCGGGAGGCCGCTCGTCGAGCAGTTCTTC
TRBV9	TRBD2	17	TRBJ2-3	NA	CASSVGGSGSSTDTQYF	TGTGCCAGCAGCGTAGGTGGTAGCGGGTCTAGCACAGATACGCAGTATTTT
TRBV7-3	NA	15	TRBJ2-5	NA	CASSVRGIDQETQYF	TGTGCCAGCAGCGTTCGGGGGATAGACCAAGAGACCCAGTACTTC
TRBV2	TRBD2	17	TRBJ2-1	NA	CASGELAGRLWGNEQFF	TGTGCCAGCGGTGAACTAGCGGGAAGGTTATGGGGCAATGAGCAGTTCTTC
TRBV4-1	NA	15	TRBJ2-7	few	CASSQGTVSSYEQYF	TGCGCCAGCAGCCAAGGGACAGTGAGCTCCTACGAGCAGTACTTC
TRBV9	NA	14	TRBJ1-3	NA	CASSVDTVGNTIYF	TGTGCCAGCAGCGTAGACACCGTAGGAAACACCATATATTTT
TRBV5-1	TRBD2	15	TRBJ2-1	once	CASSLEWREISEQFF	TGCGCCAGCAGCTTGGAATGGCGGGAGATTAGTGAGCAGTTCTTC
TRBV19	NA	13	TRBJ2-1	NA	CASSIVEHNEQFF	TGTGCCAGTAGTATAGTTGAGCACAATGAGCAGTTCTTC
TRBV19	TRBD1	13	TRBJ1-2	NA	CASAGQVRDGYTF	TGTGCCAGTGCCGGACAGGTTCGGGATGGCTACACCTTC
TRBV19	TRBD1	12	TRBJ1-5	once	CASKQGNQPQHF	TGTGCCAGCAAACAGGGGAATCAGCCCCAGCATTTT
TRBV4-3	TRBD2	17	TRBJ2-3	NA	CASSQDWASGTTDTQYF	TGCGCCAGCAGCCAAGATTGGGCTAGCGGTACCACAGATACGCAGTATTTT
TRBV27	NA	15	TRBJ1-5	NA	CASSSRLLGNQPQHF	TGTGCCAGCAGTTCCCGCTTACTGGGCAATCAGCCCCAGCATTTT
TRBV15	NA	14	TRBJ2-3	NA	CATSRDGRADTQYF	TGTGCCACCAGCAGAGATGGTCGAGCAGATACGCAGTATTTT
TRBV4-1	TRBD1	15	TRBJ1-5	NA	CASSQEGTGGLPQHF	TGCGCCAGCAGCCAAGAAGGAACAGGGGGCCTTCCCCAGCATTTT
TRBV6-1	TRBD2	15	TRBJ2-7	NA	CASTPETSGIYEQYF	TGTGCCAGCACCCCCGAGACTAGCGGGATTTACGAGCAGTACTTC
TRBV5-1	NA	15	TRBJ2-3	NA	CASSLDGRLLDTQYF	TGCGCCAGCAGCTTGGATGGCAGGTTACTAGATACGCAGTATTTT
TRBV6-4	TRBD1	13	TRBJ1-2	NA	CASSVKDRDGYTF	TGTGCCAGCAGTGTCAAGGACAGGGATGGCTACACCTTC
TRBV15	TRBD2	17	TRBJ2-2	NA	CATSRGLTSGRPGELFF	TGTGCCACCAGCAGGGGGCTGACTAGCGGGAGACCCGGGGAGCTGTTTTTT